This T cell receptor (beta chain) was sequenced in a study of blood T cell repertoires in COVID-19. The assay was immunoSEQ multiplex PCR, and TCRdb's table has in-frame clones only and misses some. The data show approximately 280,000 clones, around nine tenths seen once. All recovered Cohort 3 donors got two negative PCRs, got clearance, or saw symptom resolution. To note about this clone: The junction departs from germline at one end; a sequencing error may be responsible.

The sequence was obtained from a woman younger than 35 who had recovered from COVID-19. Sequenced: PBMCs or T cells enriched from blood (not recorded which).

The CDR3 nucleotides are TGTGCCAGCACCGTCGACTCCCACGAGCAGTACTTC. Translation gives CASTVDSHEQYF. The rearrangement links TRBV12-3 or TRBV12-4 to TRBJ2-7, with no clear D. The CDR3 extends over 12 amino acids.